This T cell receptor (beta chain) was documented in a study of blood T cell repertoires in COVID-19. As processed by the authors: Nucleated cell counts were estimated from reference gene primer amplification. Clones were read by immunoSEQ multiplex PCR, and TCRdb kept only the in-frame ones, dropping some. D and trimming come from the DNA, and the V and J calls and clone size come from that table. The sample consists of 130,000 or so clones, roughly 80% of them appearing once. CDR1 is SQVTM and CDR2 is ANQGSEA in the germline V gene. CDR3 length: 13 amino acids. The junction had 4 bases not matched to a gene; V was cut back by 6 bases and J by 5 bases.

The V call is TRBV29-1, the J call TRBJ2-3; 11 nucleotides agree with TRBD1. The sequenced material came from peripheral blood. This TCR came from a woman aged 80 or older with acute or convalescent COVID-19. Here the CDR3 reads CSVPGTGGDTQYF. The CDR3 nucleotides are TGCAGCGTGCCTGGGACAGGGGGAGATACGCAGTATTTT.